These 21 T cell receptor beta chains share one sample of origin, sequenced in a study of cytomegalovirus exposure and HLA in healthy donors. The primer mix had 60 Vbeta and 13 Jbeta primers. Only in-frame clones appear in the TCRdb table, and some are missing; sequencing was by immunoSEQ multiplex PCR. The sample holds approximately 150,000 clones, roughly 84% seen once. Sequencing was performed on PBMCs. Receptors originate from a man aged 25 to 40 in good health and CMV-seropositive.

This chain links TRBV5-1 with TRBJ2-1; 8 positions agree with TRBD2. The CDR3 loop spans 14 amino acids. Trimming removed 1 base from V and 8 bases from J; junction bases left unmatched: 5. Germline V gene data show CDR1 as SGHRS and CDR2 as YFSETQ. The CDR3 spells CASSLRTSSHEQFF. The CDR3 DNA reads TGCGCCAGCAGCTTGAGGACTAGCTCGCATGAGCAGTTCTTC.

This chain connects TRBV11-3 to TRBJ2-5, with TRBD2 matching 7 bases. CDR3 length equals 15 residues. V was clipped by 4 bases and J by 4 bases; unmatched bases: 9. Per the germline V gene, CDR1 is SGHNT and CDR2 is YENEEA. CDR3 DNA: TGTGCCAGCAGCTACCTAATGTCGGGAGGAGAGACCCAGTACTTC. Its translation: CASSYLMSGGETQYF.

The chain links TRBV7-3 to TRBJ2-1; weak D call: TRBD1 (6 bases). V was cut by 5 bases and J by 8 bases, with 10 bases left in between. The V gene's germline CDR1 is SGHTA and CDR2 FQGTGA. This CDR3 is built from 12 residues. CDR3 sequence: CASSGPGDEQFF. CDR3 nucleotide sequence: TGTGCCAGCAGCGGGCCAGGGGATGAGCAGTTCTTC.

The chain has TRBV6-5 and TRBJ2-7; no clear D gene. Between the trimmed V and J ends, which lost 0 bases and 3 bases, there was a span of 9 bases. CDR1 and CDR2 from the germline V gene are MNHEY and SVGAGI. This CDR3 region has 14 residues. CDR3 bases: TGTGCCAGCAGTTACTCGTACGCAGGCTACGAGCAGTACGTC. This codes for CASSYSYAGYEQYV.

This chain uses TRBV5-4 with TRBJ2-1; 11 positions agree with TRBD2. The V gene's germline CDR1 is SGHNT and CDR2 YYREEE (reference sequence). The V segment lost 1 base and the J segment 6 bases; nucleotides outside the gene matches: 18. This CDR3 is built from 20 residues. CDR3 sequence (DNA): TGTGCCAGCAGCTTGCGACAGGGTCAAACTAGCGGGAGTAGGGGCAATGAGCAGTTCTTC. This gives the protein CASSLRQGQTSGSRGNEQFF.

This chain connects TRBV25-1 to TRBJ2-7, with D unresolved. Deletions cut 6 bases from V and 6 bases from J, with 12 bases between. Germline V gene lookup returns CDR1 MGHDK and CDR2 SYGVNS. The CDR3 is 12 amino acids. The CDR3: CASSPGYSEQYF. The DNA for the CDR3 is TGTGCCAGCAGCCCAGGTTATAGCGAGCAGTACTTC.

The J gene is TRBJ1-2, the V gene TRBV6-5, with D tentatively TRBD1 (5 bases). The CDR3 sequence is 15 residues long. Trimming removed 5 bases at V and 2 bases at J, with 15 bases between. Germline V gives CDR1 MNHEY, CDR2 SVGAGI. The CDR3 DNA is TGTGCCAGCAGTCAACCTAGGGGAGGGAACTATGGCTACACCTTC. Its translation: CASSQPRGGNYGYTF.

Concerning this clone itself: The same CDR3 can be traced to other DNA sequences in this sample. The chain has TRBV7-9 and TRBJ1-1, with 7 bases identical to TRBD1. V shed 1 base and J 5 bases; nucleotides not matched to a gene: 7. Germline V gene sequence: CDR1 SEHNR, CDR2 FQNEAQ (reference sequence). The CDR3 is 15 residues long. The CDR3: CASSLGTGVRTEAFF. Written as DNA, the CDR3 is TGTGCCAGCAGCTTAGGTACAGGGGTCCGGACTGAAGCTTTCTTT.

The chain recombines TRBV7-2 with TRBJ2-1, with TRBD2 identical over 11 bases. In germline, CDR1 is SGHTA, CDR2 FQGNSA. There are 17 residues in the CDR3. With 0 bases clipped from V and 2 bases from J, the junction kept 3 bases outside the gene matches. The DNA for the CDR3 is TGTGCCAGCAGCTTAGCGGTAGCGGGAGGGACCTACAATGAGCAGTTCTTC. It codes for CASSLAVAGGTYNEQFF.

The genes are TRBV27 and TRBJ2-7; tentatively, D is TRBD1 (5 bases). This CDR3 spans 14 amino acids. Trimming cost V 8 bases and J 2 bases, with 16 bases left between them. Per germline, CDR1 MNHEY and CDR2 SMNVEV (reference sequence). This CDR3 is CASAPGHNPYEQYF. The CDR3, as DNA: TGTGCCAGCGCCCCCGGACATAACCCCTACGAGCAGTACTTC.

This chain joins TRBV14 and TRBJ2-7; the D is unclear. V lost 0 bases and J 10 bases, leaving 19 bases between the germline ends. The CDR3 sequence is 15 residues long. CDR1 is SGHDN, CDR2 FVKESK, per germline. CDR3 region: CASSQDPHTLRDQYF. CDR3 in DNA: TGTGCCAGCAGCCAAGATCCCCACACACTACGAGATCAGTACTTC.

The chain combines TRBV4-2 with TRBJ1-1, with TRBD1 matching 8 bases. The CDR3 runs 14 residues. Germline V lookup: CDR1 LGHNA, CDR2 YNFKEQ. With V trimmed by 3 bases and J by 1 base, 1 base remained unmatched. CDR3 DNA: TGTGCCAGCAGCCACGACAGGGGGAACACTGAAGCTTTCTTT. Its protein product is CASSHDRGNTEAFF.

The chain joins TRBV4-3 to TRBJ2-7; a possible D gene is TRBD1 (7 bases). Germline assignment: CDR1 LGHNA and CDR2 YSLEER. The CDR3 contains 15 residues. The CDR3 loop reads CASSQGRGQHYQQYV. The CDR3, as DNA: TGCGCCAGCAGCCAAGGGAGGGGACAGCACTACCAGCAGTACGTC.

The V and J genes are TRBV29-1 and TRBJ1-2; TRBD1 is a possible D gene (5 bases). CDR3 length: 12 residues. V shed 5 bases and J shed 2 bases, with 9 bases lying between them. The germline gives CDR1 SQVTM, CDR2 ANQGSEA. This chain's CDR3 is CSVLDRNYGYTF. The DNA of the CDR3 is TGCAGCGTTTTAGACAGAAACTATGGCTACACCTTC.

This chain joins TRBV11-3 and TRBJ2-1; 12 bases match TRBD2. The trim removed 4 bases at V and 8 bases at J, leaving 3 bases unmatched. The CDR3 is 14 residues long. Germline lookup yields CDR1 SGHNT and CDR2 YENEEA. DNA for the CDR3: TGTGCCAGCAGCTCTTGGACTAGCGGGGATGAGCAGTTCTTC. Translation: CASSSWTSGDEQFF.

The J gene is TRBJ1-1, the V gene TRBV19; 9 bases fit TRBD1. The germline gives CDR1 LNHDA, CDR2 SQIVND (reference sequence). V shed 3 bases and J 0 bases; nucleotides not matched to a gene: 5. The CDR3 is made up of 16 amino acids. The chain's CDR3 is CASSIGTGFMNTEAFF. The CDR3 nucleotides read TGTGCCAGTAGTATTGGGACAGGGTTTATGAACACTGAAGCTTTCTTT.

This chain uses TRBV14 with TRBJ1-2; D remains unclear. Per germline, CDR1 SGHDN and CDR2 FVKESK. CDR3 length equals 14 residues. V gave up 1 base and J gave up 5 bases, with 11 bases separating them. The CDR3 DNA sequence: TGTGCCAGCAGCCAAGGTGGGCCGGGGTATGGCTACACCTTC. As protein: CASSQGGPGYGYTF.

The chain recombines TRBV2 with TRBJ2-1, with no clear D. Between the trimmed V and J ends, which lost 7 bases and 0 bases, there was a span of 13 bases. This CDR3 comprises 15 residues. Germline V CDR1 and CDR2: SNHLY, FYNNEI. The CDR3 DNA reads TGTGCCAGCACCCCATACCTCAGCTCCTACAATGAGCAGTTCTTC. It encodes CASTPYLSSYNEQFF.

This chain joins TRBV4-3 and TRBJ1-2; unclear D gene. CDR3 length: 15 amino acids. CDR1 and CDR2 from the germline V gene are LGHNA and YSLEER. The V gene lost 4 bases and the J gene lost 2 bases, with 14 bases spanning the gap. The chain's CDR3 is CASSPYTTGNYGYTF. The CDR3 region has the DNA TGCGCCAGCAGCCCATATACTACGGGGAACTATGGCTACACCTTC.

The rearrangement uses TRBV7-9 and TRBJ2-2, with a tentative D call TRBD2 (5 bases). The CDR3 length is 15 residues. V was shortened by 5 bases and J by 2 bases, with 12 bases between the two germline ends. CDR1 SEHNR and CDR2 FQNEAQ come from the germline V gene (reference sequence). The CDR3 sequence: CASSPPGRNTGELFF. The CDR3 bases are TGTGCCAGCAGCCCACCGGGAAGAAACACCGGGGAGCTGTTTTTT.

The CDR3 loop reads CASSSGLVQETQYF. CDR3 nucleotides: TGTGCCAGCAGCTCGGGACTCGTCCAAGAGACCCAGTACTTC. This chain joins TRBV5-4 and TRBJ2-5; the D gene is possibly TRBD2 (6 bases). V dropped 3 bases and J dropped 1 base, with 10 bases sitting between them. This CDR3 has 14 residues. Germline CDR1 and CDR2: SGHNT and YYREEE (reference sequence).